Following are 23 T cell receptor beta chains from one sample sequenced in a study of T cell responses to AZD1222 COVID-19 vaccine. This table comes from immunoSEQ multiplex PCR, and its TCRdb copy is limited to in-frame clones, with some not included. The repertoire holds approximately 100,000 clones, around nine tenths seen once, with roughly a sixth in the top ten. Sequenced here: peripheral blood, sampled on day 0 of AZD1222 vaccination. Receptors originate from an adult in good health.

This chain joins TRBV5-4 and TRBJ1-2; 8 bases map to TRBD1. Germline lookup yields CDR1 SGHNT and CDR2 YYREEE (reference sequence). Germline trimming cut 1 base from V and 7 bases from J; bases unmatched to any gene: 12. CDR3 length equals 16 residues. CDR3 sequence (DNA): TGTGCCAGCAGCTTGATTGGACAGGGAGGCTCTGGTGGCTACACCTTC. It translates to CASSLIGQGGSGGYTF.

The chain joins TRBV18 to TRBJ2-2; the D is unclear. Trimming stripped 4 bases from V and 2 bases from J, with 2 bases between. The CDR3 loop spans 12 amino acids. The germline gives CDR1 KGHSH, CDR2 LQKENI. CDR3 sequence reads: CASSRNTGELFF. As DNA, the CDR3 is TGTGCCAGCTCACGTAACACCGGGGAGCTGTTTTTT.

The chain joins TRBV30 to TRBJ1-2, with D tentatively TRBD1 (6 bases). This CDR3 region has 12 residues. Per the germline V gene, CDR1 is GTSNPN and CDR2 is SVGIG (reference sequence). The V end lost 5 bases, the J end lost 8 bases, and 15 bases lay between the germline ends. The CDR3 is CAWPGGDGGYTF. As DNA, the CDR3 is TGTGCCTGGCCTGGGGGCGATGGGGGCTACACCTTC.

The chain couples TRBV9 to TRBJ2-1; a possible D gene is TRBD2 (6 bases). Germline assignment: CDR1 SGDLS and CDR2 YYNGEE. The length of the CDR3 is 17 residues. V was clipped by 3 bases and J by 3 bases, with 19 bases between them. The CDR3 spells CASSAFPLPAGYNEQFF. The CDR3 bases are TGTGCCAGCAGCGCGTTTCCACTTCCAGCGGGCTACAATGAGCAGTTCTTC.

V and J are TRBV11-2 and TRBJ1-1; a possible D gene is TRBD1 (6 bases). V gave up 0 bases and J gave up 1 base, with 12 bases separating them. The CDR3 totals 16 residues. CDR1 is SGHAT and CDR2 is FQNNGV in the germline V gene. The CDR3 bases are TGTGCCAGCAGCTTAGATTCGGGCAGGGGGAACACTGAAGCTTTCTTT. This gives the protein CASSLDSGRGNTEAFF.

The chain employs TRBV7-9 and TRBJ1-5, with unresolved D. Germline loops: CDR1 SEHNR, CDR2 FQNEAQ (reference sequence). The CDR3 extends over 12 amino acids. The V gene lost 3 bases and the J gene lost 7 bases, with 7 bases spanning the gap. The CDR3 reads CASSFGSQPQHF. For the CDR3, the DNA is TGTGCCAGCAGCTTCGGGAGCCAGCCCCAGCATTTT. The full variable domain, in which reference TRBV7-9 and TRBJ1-5 provide the parts outside the CDR3, is DTGVSQNPRHKITKRGQNVTFRCDPISEHNRLYWYRQTLGQGPEFLTYFQNEAQLEKSRLLSDRFSAERPKGSFSTLEIQRTEQGDSAMYLCASSFGSQPQHFGDGTRLSIL.

This sequence joins TRBV19 and TRBJ1-4, with D tentatively TRBD1 (6 bases). CDR3 length: 15 residues. The germline V gene has CDR1 LNHDA and CDR2 SQIVND (reference sequence). V was trimmed by 10 bases and J by 8 bases, leaving 23 bases between them. The CDR3 sequence is CATRPGGPYTEKLFF. CDR3 nucleotides: TGTGCCACCAGACCGGGGGGGCCCTACACCGAAAAACTGTTTTTT.

CDR3 in amino acids: CASSREQADYGYTF. The CDR3 nucleotides read TGTGCCAGCTCACGCGAACAGGCCGACTATGGCTACACCTTC. This chain links TRBV18 with TRBJ1-2; D might be TRBD1 (5 bases). This CDR3 spans 14 amino acids. V was clipped by 4 bases and J by 3 bases, with 12 bases between them. Germline V lookup: CDR1 KGHSH, CDR2 LQKENI.

The genes are TRBV5-6 and TRBJ1-4, with 7 positions matching TRBD1. CDR1 is SGHDT, CDR2 YYEEEE, per germline. V lost 4 bases, J lost 8 bases, and 8 bases stayed unmatched. The CDR3 sequence is 14 residues long. The CDR3 nucleotides are TGTGCCAGCAGCCTCCGGGACAGATGGGAAAAACTGTTTTTT. This sequence encodes CASSLRDRWEKLFF.

The gene calls are TRBV29-1 and TRBJ2-7; TRBD1 might be the D (5 bases). Trimming took off 6 bases at V and 2 bases at J, with 20 bases between the two ends. The V gene's germline CDR1 is SQVTM and CDR2 ANQGSEA. The CDR3 has 15 amino acids. The CDR3 coding sequence is TGCAGCGTGGGTTGGTTTGGGGCAGGAACCTACGAGCAGTACTTC. It yields the protein CSVGWFGAGTYEQYF.

The rearrangement links TRBV28 to TRBJ2-7, with no clear D. Germline V gene lookup returns CDR1 MDHEN and CDR2 SYDVKM. V lost 4 bases to trimming and J lost 2 bases, with 6 bases between them. This CDR3 is 12 amino acids long. The DNA of the CDR3 is TGTGCCAGCAGTTCCCCACCCTACGAGCAGTACTTC. Translation: CASSSPPYEQYF.

The chain combines TRBV7-9 with TRBJ1-4; TRBD1 might be the D (5 bases). The CDR3 totals 15 residues. CDR1 and CDR2 from the germline V gene are SEHNR and FQNEAQ (reference sequence). Trimming shortened V by 4 bases and J by 7 bases, and 16 bases separated the two germline ends. DNA for the CDR3: TGTGCCAGCAGCTCCGGAAGGGGCTCCGGTGAAAAACTGTTTTTT. Protein sequence: CASSSGRGSGEKLFF.

The chain carries TRBV10-2 and TRBJ2-3, with TRBD2 matching over 9 bases. The CDR3 contains 16 residues. V lost 2 bases, J lost 7 bases, and 10 bases stayed unmatched. Germline CDR1 reads WSHSY; CDR2 reads SAAADI. CDR3 protein: CASSERIVAGAHTQYF. The CDR3 DNA is TGCGCCAGCAGTGAGAGGATAGTAGCGGGGGCGCATACGCAGTATTTT.

This clone was seen more than once but under ten times. The CDR3 sequence is CASSLSRASEQYF. CDR3 DNA: TGTGCCAGCAGCTTATCTCGCGCTTCCGAGCAGTACTTC. The rearrangement joins TRBV7-3 to TRBJ2-7; no reliable D call. The length of the CDR3 is 13 residues. Trimming shortened V by 2 bases and J by 6 bases, and 11 bases separated the two germline ends. Germline-derived CDR1 and CDR2 are SGHTA and FQGTGA.

This chain uses TRBV6-5 with TRBJ1-4, with TRBD1 matching over 7 bases. Germline V lookup: CDR1 MNHEY, CDR2 SVGAGI. V trimming: 6 bases; J trimming: 1 base; junction bases outside the gene matches: 2. The CDR3 is made up of 14 amino acids. This chain's CDR3 is CASRRQGTNEKLFF. The CDR3 DNA sequence: TGTGCCAGCAGACGACAGGGAACTAATGAAAAACTGTTTTTT.

The V call is TRBV7-2, the J call TRBJ1-1; D not certain. The CDR3 runs 15 residues. Germline V gives CDR1 SGHTA, CDR2 FQGNSA. V shed 2 bases and J shed 0 bases, with 10 bases lying between them. CDR3 sequence: CASSLKADLNTEAFF. The CDR3 region has the DNA TGTGCCAGCAGCTTAAAGGCGGACTTGAACACTGAAGCTTTCTTT.

This clone occurred once. The CDR3 DNA is TGTGCCAGCAGCCGGGGACTAGCGGATGAGCAGTTCTTC. Its protein product is CASSRGLADEQFF. The chain carries TRBV5-4 and TRBJ2-1, with 11 bases identical to TRBD2. This CDR3 comprises 13 residues. The trim removed 4 bases at V and 8 bases at J, leaving 2 bases unmatched. Germline values: CDR1 SGHNT, CDR2 YYREEE (reference sequence). Variable domain in full (rest from reference TRBV5-4 and TRBJ2-1): ETGVTQSPTHLIKTRGQQVTLRCSSQSGHNTVSWYQQALGQGPQFIFQYYREEENGRGNFPPRFSGLQFPNYSSELNVNALELDDSALYLCASSRGLADEQFFGPGTRLTVL.

This chain connects TRBV14 to TRBJ1-2, with D maybe TRBD1 (6 bases). Germline lookup yields CDR1 SGHDN and CDR2 FVKESK. Trimming took 0 bases from V and 4 from J, leaving 18 bases between them. The CDR3 is made up of 17 amino acids. This CDR3 reads CASSQDRGYRVGYGYTF. As DNA, the CDR3 is TGTGCCAGCAGCCAAGATCGCGGATACAGGGTCGGCTATGGCTACACCTTC.

V and J are TRBV25-1 and TRBJ2-7; TRBD2 aligns across 14 bases. Germline V gives CDR1 MGHDK, CDR2 SYGVNS. V lost 4 bases, J lost 3 bases, and 2 bases stayed unmatched. CDR3 length: 15 amino acids. CDR3 in DNA: TGTGCCAGCAGTGCTGGACTAGCGGGGGGCTACGAGCAGTACTTC. This codes for CASSAGLAGGYEQYF.

The V gene is TRBV12-2, the J gene TRBJ2-3; TRBD2 was called by the table and not checked on the DNA. TRBV12-2 is annotated as a pseudogene. The CDR3 totals 13 residues. CDR3 loop: CASRSEGGDTQYF. DNA for the CDR3: TGTGCAAGTCGCTCGGAGGGGGGGGATACGCAGTATTTT.

The chain uses TRBV7-6 and TRBJ2-3; TRBD2 matches 8 bases. CDR1 SGHVS and CDR2 FNYEAQ come from the germline V gene. V trimming: 1 base; J trimming: 10 bases; junction bases outside the gene matches: 19. CDR3 length: 18 residues. CDR3 coding DNA: TGTGCCAGCAGCTTAGATGGAGCGGGGGCCCATCTCACCCCATCGCAGTATTTT. Amino acid sequence: CASSLDGAGAHLTPSQYF.

This chain's CDR3 is CASPLGCEQYF. In nucleotides, the CDR3 is TGTGCCAGCCCTCTGGGGTGCGAGCAGTACTTC. This chain uses TRBV12-3 or TRBV12-4 with TRBJ2-7; D is ambiguous. CDR3 length equals 11 residues. The ends were cut back, 8 bases at V and 6 bases at J, with 11 bases in the middle.

This chain connects TRBV6-2 or TRBV6-3 to TRBJ1-5; 10 nucleotides agree with TRBD1. The CDR3 is 17 residues long. Trimming at V came to 2 bases and at J to 4 bases, leaving 8 bases not matched to a gene. Looked up from germline, CDR1 is MNHEY and CDR2 is SVGEGT. The CDR3 is CASSYTSGQGWNQPQHF. DNA of the CDR3: TGTGCCAGCAGTTACACCTCGGGACAGGGGTGGAATCAGCCCCAGCATTTT.